The clone carrying this TCR beta chain was recorded at least ten times. The CDR3 is made up of 12 amino acids. V lost 4 bases and J 1 base, leaving 4 bases between the germline ends. Germline values: CDR1 WSHSY, CDR2 SAAADI. MiXCR was run by TCRdb on the RT-PCR reads, yielding one entry per CDR3 protein. This repertoire shows 200,000 to 250,000 distinct CDR3 sequences, approximately 14% found once; its top ten account for roughly 10%. This sample is part of a study of patients and donors after allogeneic stem cell transplantation. This receptor was obtained from a human donor who was either an allogeneic HSCT recipient or a stem cell or donor lymphocyte infusion donor (not recorded which). It is not recorded whose cells these are; they may come from a transplant donor. Sequencing was carried out using blood, either unsorted or a sorted T cell fraction (not recorded which). The chain recombines TRBV10-2 with TRBJ1-1; D remains unclear. CDR3 nucleotides: TGCGCCAGCAGTGCCAAGAACACTGAAGCTTTCTTT. Protein sequence: CASSAKNTEAFF.